This TCR beta chain originates from a study of cytomegalovirus exposure and HLA in healthy donors. The V end lost 6 bases, the J end lost 7 bases, and 12 bases lay between the germline ends. The CDR3 length is 13 residues. Germline V gene lookup returns CDR1 KGHSH and CDR2 LQKENI. The study ran its PCR with 60 Vbeta and 13 Jbeta primers. Produced via immunoSEQ multiplex PCR; TCRdb's table is partial and in-frame only. The sample carries under 90,000 clones, 70% to 85% recorded once. Sequencing was done on a sample of PBMCs. This TCR was sampled from a man between 50 and 59 years old in good health and CMV-seropositive. V is TRBV18 and J is TRBJ1-4; D is uncertain. The CDR3 is CASSQYSGEKLFF. The CDR3 coding sequence is TGTGCCAGCTCGCAGTACAGCGGTGAAAAACTGTTTTTT. Full variable domain (rest looked up from reference TRBV18 and TRBJ1-4): NAGVMQNPRHLVRRRGQEARLRCSPMKGHSHVYWYRQLPEEGLKFMVYLQKENIIDESGMPKERFSAEFPKEGPSILRIQQVVRGDSAAYFCASSQYSGEKLFFGSGTQLSVL.